This T cell receptor beta chain originates from a study of identifying expanded T cells in peripheral blood. General study findings and limits: Approximately 2-week clone count variance significantly increased as total template count grew. About 1.2 clones differed between technical replicates, versus approximately 17 and 20 over time.

Details on this clone: Its antigen is still unknown.

Trimming left V 8 bases short and J 2 bases short, with 16 bases between. CDR1 WNHNN and CDR2 SYGVQD come from the germline V gene (reference sequence). This CDR3 spans 15 amino acids. The repertoire was sequenced with immunoSEQ multiplex PCR; TCRdb's copy has only in-frame clones and lacks some. Of approximately 120,000 clones listed, less than 90% are singletons. No infections or other immune events were documented during collection. Sequenced: blood. This TCR was sampled from a person aged 18 to 75 in good health. The chain links TRBV10-1 to TRBJ1-3; D gene uncertain. CDR3 sequence reads: CASGGPSDAGNTIYF. The CDR3 DNA sequence: TGCGCCAGCGGAGGACCCTCCGACGCTGGAAACACCATATATTTT.